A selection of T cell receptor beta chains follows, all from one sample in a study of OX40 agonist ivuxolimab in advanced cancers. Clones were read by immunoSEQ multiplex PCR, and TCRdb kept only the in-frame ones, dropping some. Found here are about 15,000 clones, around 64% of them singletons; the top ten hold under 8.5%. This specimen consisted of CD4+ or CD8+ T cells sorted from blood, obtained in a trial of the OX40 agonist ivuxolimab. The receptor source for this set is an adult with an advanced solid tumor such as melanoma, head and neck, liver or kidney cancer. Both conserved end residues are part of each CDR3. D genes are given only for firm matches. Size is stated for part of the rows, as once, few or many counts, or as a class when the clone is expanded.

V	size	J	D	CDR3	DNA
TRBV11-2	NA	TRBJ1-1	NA	CASSPGTGGTEAFF	TGTGCCAGCAGCCCCGGGACTGGGGGCACTGAAGCTTTCTTT
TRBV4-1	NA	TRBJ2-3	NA	CASSQGWWGRRGDTQYF	TGCGCCAGCAGCCAAGGTTGGTGGGGTAGAAGGGGTGATACGCAGTATTTT
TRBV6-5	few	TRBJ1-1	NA	CASSLQRYTEAFF	TGTGCCAGCAGTCTACAGCGTTACACTGAAGCTTTCTTT
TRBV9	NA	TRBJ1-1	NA	CASSATTVGGDSAEAFF	TGTGCCAGCAGCGCGACTACAGTGGGAGGGGATAGCGCTGAAGCTTTCTTT
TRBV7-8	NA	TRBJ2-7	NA	CASSTGTSTYEQYF	TGTGCCAGCAGCACAGGGACTTCCACCTACGAGCAGTACTTC
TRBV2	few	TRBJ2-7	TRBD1	CASSVRSTGDYEQYF	TGTGCCAGCAGCGTCAGGTCGACAGGGGATTACGAGCAGTACTTC
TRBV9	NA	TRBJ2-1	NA	CASSVGLATYNEQFF	TGTGCCAGCAGCGTAGGTCTTGCCACCTACAATGAGCAGTTCTTC
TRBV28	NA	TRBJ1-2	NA	CASHRDNNYGYTF	TGTGCCAGCCACAGGGATAATAACTATGGCTACACCTTC
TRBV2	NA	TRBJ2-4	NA	CASSPRGFKNIQYF	TGTGCCAGCAGTCCTAGGGGCTTCAAAAACATTCAGTACTTC
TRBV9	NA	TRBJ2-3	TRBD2	CASSVGERGAKDTQYF	TGTGCCAGCAGCGTAGGTGAGCGGGGGGCTAAAGATACGCAGTATTTT
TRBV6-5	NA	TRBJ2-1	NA	CASSYSPGVPNEQFF	TGTGCCAGCAGTTACTCACCGGGGGTCCCCAATGAGCAGTTCTTC